These 27 T cell receptor beta chains share one sample of origin, sequenced in a study of blood T cells in healthy people across ages. A second PCR of 7 to 11 cycles used a sample-barcoded 5' primer and a J-beta primer mix. TCRdb recomputed calls from the 5' RACE reads with MiXCR, one row per CDR3 protein. The data hold about 1 million distinct CDR3 sequences, with 20% to 25% observed a single time. Separately, the same data were catalogued under a study of T cells of mothers and their children.

Sequenced material: blood. The receptors here all came from a girl aged 2 to 10 in good health.

This clonotype has more than one count but fewer than ten. This chain connects TRBV29-1 to TRBJ1-2, with 9 bases aligning to TRBD1. The V gene end was trimmed by 2 bases and the J gene end by 3 bases; junction bases not matched to a gene: 7. The CDR3 runs 15 residues. CDR1 is SQVTM, CDR2 ANQGSEA, per germline. The CDR3, as DNA: TGCAGCGTTGAAAGGGACAGGGAGGAGGACTATGGCTACACCTTC. Translating it yields CSVERDREEDYGYTF.

This clonotype was recorded a few times. This rearrangement joins TRBV6-5 to TRBJ1-1, with D possibly matching TRBD1 (6 bases). Trimming took off 0 bases at V and 0 bases at J, with 20 bases between the two ends. Germline V lookup: CDR1 MNHEY, CDR2 SVGAGI. The CDR3 has 19 residues. CDR3 sequence (DNA): TGTGCCAGCAGTTACTCGAATTGGGGGGGGCACGACTTGAACACTGAAGCTTTCTTT. Translated, it gives CASSYSNWGGHDLNTEAFF.

This sequence joins TRBV20-1 and TRBJ2-5; D is ambiguous. The CDR3 covers 14 residues. Trimming stripped 0 bases from V and 2 bases from J, with 10 bases between. Germline V gives CDR1 DFQATT, CDR2 SNEGSKA (reference sequence). The CDR3 region is CSARDIRIQETQYF. CDR3 nucleotides: TGCAGTGCTAGAGATATACGGATTCAAGAGACCCAGTACTTC.

This clonotype occurred a few times. V is TRBV28 and J is TRBJ1-1; unclear D gene. This CDR3 is built from 11 residues. The V end was cut by 8 bases, the J end by 1 base, with 5 bases between. Germline-derived CDR1 and CDR2 are MDHEN and SYDVKM. This CDR3 reads CASHANTEAFF. Written as DNA, the CDR3 is TGTGCCAGCCACGCGAACACTGAAGCTTTCTTT.

The chain links TRBV25-1 to TRBJ2-2; D is undetermined. The CDR3 loop spans 12 amino acids. V shed 5 bases and J shed 7 bases, with 8 bases lying between them. In germline, CDR1 is MGHDK, CDR2 SYGVNS. This chain's CDR3 is CASSFQSGELFF. The CDR3 bases are TGTGCCAGCAGTTTTCAAAGCGGGGAGCTGTTTTTT.

This clonotype came up once. At one boundary the junction diverges from the germline segment, which might be a read error. The chain combines TRBV7-9 with TRBJ2-4; D remains ambiguous. CDR1 SEHNR and CDR2 FQNEAQ come from the germline V gene (reference sequence). The CDR3 is made up of 15 amino acids. The CDR3 reads CASSPQNQAQNIQYF. The CDR3 bases are TGTGCCAGCAGCCCACAGAACCAAGCCCAAAACATTCAGTACTTC.

This clonotype was found once. J is TRBJ2-1 and V is TRBV12-5; D unclear. The CDR3 is 13 amino acids. The V gene's germline CDR1 is LGHNT and CDR2 FRNRAP. The germline V and J ends were trimmed by 5 bases and 8 bases, with 13 bases remaining between them. The CDR3 region has the DNA TGTGCTAGTGGTCCCCAGGACCGGGATGAGCAGTTCTTC. Translation gives CASGPQDRDEQFF. The whole variable domain, remainder taken from reference TRBV12-5 and TRBJ2-1, is DARVTQTPRHKVTEMGQEVTMRCQPILGHNTVFWYRQTMMQGLELLAYFRNRAPLDDSGMPKDRFSAEMPDATLATLKIQPSEPRDSAVYFCASGPQDRDEQFFGPGTRLTVL.

This clonotype was observed a handful of times. The chain combines TRBV29-1 with TRBJ1-1, with D tentatively TRBD1 (5 bases). CDR3 size: 13 residues. In germline, CDR1 is SQVTM, CDR2 ANQGSEA. Trimming cost V 4 bases and J 4 bases, with 13 bases left between them. The CDR3, as DNA: TGCAGCGTTGTAGGGGTCGGGGGCACTGAAGCTTTCTTT. Translation: CSVVGVGGTEAFF.

This clonotype was detected only a few times. V is TRBV6-5 and J is TRBJ2-5; 9 bases are a match to TRBD2. The DNA end is a closer match to TRBJ2-1, so the J assignment may be wrong. This CDR3 is 16 amino acids long. CDR1 is MNHEY, CDR2 SVGAGI, per germline. CDR3 protein: CASSYSFGAGGNEQFF. CDR3 bases: TGTGCCAGCAGTTACTCTTTTGGAGCGGGAGGCAATGAGCAGTTCTTC.

The CDR3 coding sequence is TGTGCCAGCAGCGTAGATGGGGGGGAAATTAATGAGCAGTTCTTC. Translation gives CASSVDGGEINEQFF. The V and J genes are TRBV9 and TRBJ2-1, with 7 bases that match TRBD2. The CDR3 has 15 residues. Germline V gives CDR1 SGDLS, CDR2 YYNGEE. Trimming at V came to 0 bases and at J to 7 bases, leaving 7 bases not matched to a gene.

Regarding this clonotype: A junction end diverges from the germline sequence, so it may reflect a read error. V and J are TRBV28 and TRBJ2-6; no definite D call. The germline V gene encodes CDR1 MDHEN and CDR2 SYDVKM. The CDR3 length is 15 residues. CDR3 amino acids: CASSSLRSGANVLTF. The CDR3 coding sequence is TGTGCTAGCAGTTCACTGCGCTCTGGGGCCAACGTCCTGACTTTC. The full variable domain, with the rest looked up from reference TRBV28 and TRBJ2-6, is DVKVTQSSRYLVKRTGEKVFLECVQDMDHENMFWYRQDPGLGLRLIYFSYDVKMKEKGDIPEGYSVSREKKERFSLILESASTNQTSMYLCASSSLRSGANVLTFGAGSRLTVL.

The chain carries TRBV29-1 and TRBJ1-2, with D maybe TRBD1 (5 bases). CDR1 SQVTM and CDR2 ANQGSEA come from the germline V gene. The germline V and J ends were trimmed by 5 bases and 0 bases, with 10 bases remaining between them. The CDR3 consists of 13 residues. DNA of the CDR3: TGCAGCGTTCTTAGGGGCACTAACTATGGCTACACCTTC. Translated, it gives CSVLRGTNYGYTF.

This clonotype was seen a few times. This rearrangement joins TRBV7-3 to TRBJ1-1; 8 positions match TRBD1. Germline-derived CDR1 and CDR2 are SGHTA and FQGTGA. Trimming at V came to 7 bases and at J to 0 bases, leaving 4 bases not matched to a gene. The CDR3 has 14 amino acids. The CDR3 reads CASTSTGVNTEAFF. CDR3 sequence (DNA): TGTGCCAGCACCTCGACAGGGGTGAACACTGAAGCTTTCTTT.

This clonotype came up a few times. This chain uses TRBV7-9 with TRBJ2-3; D ambiguous. The CDR3 is 15 residues long. Deletions cut 1 base from V and 8 bases from J, with 16 bases between. Germline CDR1 and CDR2: SEHNR and FQNEAQ (reference sequence). The CDR3 nucleotides are TGTGCCAGCAGCTTAGAACAAAGGGCTTCGGGTACGCAGTATTTT. It yields the protein CASSLEQRASGTQYF. The variable domain in full, completed from reference TRBV7-9 and TRBJ2-3, reads DTGVSQNPRHKITKRGQNVTFRCDPISEHNRLYWYRQTLGQGPEFLTYFQNEAQLEKSRLLSDRFSAERPKGSFSTLEIQRTEQGDSAMYLCASSLEQRASGTQYFGPGTRLTVL.

This clonotype was seen a few times. This chain connects TRBV5-1 to TRBJ2-5; TRBD2 agrees at 9 bases. This CDR3 spans 16 amino acids. Germline trimming cut 0 bases from V and 5 bases from J; bases unmatched to any gene: 8. The germline gives CDR1 SGHRS, CDR2 YFSETQ. CDR3 coding DNA: TGCGCCAGCAGCTTGGGTAGTAGCGGGAGATCGGAGACCCAGTACTTC. This codes for CASSLGSSGRSETQYF.

This clonotype has only a few counts. The rearrangement uses TRBV29-1 and TRBJ1-2, with a tentative D call TRBD1 (5 bases). This CDR3 comprises 13 residues. Germline assignment: CDR1 SQVTM and CDR2 ANQGSEA. V was trimmed by 6 bases and J by 4 bases, leaving 15 bases between them. CDR3 residues: CSVSKDSAYGYTF. CDR3 nucleotides: TGCAGCGTCTCTAAAGACAGCGCCTATGGCTACACCTTC.

The chain is built from TRBV12-3 or TRBV12-4 and TRBJ2-5; perhaps TRBD2 as D (6 bases). The CDR3 has 15 residues. V lost 6 bases and J lost 4, with 18 bases in between. Here the CDR3 reads CASRHETEGRETQYF. The CDR3 bases are TGTGCCAGCAGGCACGAGACGGAGGGAAGAGAGACCCAGTACTTC.

This clonotype has more than one count but fewer than ten. The V gene is TRBV20-1, the J gene TRBJ2-5; 11 nucleotides agree with TRBD2. The DNA end favors TRBJ2-1, so the J call may be wrong. Germline V gene sequence: CDR1 DFQATT, CDR2 SNEGSKA (reference sequence). This CDR3 is built from 16 residues. The CDR3 DNA reads TGCAGTGCTAGAGGTCGGCTTAGCGGGGGGGCCTATGAGCAGTTCTTC. Translation gives CSARGRLSGGAYEQFF.

The rearrangement uses TRBV20-1 and TRBJ2-7; D is possibly TRBD2 (6 bases). The CDR3 runs 13 residues. Germline V lookup: CDR1 DFQATT, CDR2 SNEGSKA (reference sequence). V was cut by 0 bases and J by 5 bases, with 11 bases left in between. Here the CDR3 DNA reads TGCAGTGCTAGAGAGTGGGCTAGCGACGAGCAGTACTTC. Translating gives CSAREWASDEQYF.

In its sample, this clonotype was seen a few times. The chain is built from TRBV6-5 and TRBJ2-5, with a weak D call TRBD2 (6 bases). The CDR3 contains 16 residues. Deletions cut 0 bases from V and 4 bases from J, with 15 bases between. CDR1 is MNHEY and CDR2 is SVGAGI in the germline V gene. CDR3 in DNA: TGTGCCAGCAGTTACTCGAAGGAGGGGCCGGGAGAGACCCAGTACTTC. Translation: CASSYSKEGPGETQYF.

This clonotype was seen a few times. The chain carries TRBV9 and TRBJ2-4; 7 nucleotides agree with TRBD2. CDR3 length: 13 residues. The junction had 9 bases not matched to a gene; V was cut back by 6 bases and J by 9 bases. Germline V lookup: CDR1 SGDLS, CDR2 YYNGEE. The CDR3 sequence: CASTPSGLGIQYF. The CDR3 nucleotides are TGTGCCAGCACGCCTAGCGGCTTGGGCATTCAGTACTTC.

The chain uses TRBV20-1 and TRBJ1-3; D unclear. This CDR3 is 13 amino acids long. Trimming shortened V by 3 bases and J by 6 bases, and 12 bases separated the two germline ends. The germline gives CDR1 DFQATT, CDR2 SNEGSKA (reference sequence). The CDR3 DNA reads as TGCAGTGCTAGTGGGATCATTCCAAACACCATATATTTT. It specifies CSASGIIPNTIYF.

This clonotype was observed a few times. The chain recombines TRBV7-9 with TRBJ2-6; no reliable D call. The V gene lost 6 bases and the J gene lost 4 bases, with 16 bases spanning the gap. The CDR3 sequence is 16 residues long. Per germline, CDR1 SEHNR and CDR2 FQNEAQ (reference sequence). DNA for the CDR3: TGTGCCAGCAGTATCCGATTAGGCCCCGGGGCCAACGTCCTGACTTTC. This translates into CASSIRLGPGANVLTF.

This clonotype was counted a few times. This chain links TRBV2 with TRBJ2-3; D remains unclear. The CDR3 extends over 13 amino acids. The V and J ends lost 2 bases and 1 base respectively, with 4 bases between them. Germline CDR1 SNHLY, CDR2 FYNNEI. The DNA for the CDR3 is TGTGCCAGCAGTGAAATCGGCACAGATACGCAGTATTTT. Amino acid sequence: CASSEIGTDTQYF.

This clonotype was seen only a few times. The chain employs TRBV4-3 and TRBJ2-1, with D perhaps TRBD2 (6 bases). The germline CDR1 and CDR2 sequences are LGHNA and YSLEER. The CDR3 has 16 residues. Trimming took 0 bases from V and 4 from J, leaving 13 bases between them. CDR3 DNA: TGCGCCAGCAGCCAAGAGGTGGGGGGTTCTTACAATGAGCAGTTCTTC. Protein product: CASSQEVGGSYNEQFF.

In this sample, this clonotype turned up a few times. This chain connects TRBV20-1 to TRBJ2-5; TRBD1 matches 8 bases. Germline V CDR1 and CDR2: DFQATT, SNEGSKA (reference sequence). With 4 bases clipped from V and 5 bases from J, the junction kept 9 bases outside the gene matches. This CDR3 is 14 amino acids long. The CDR3 protein is CSAIDRGPPETQYF. As DNA, the CDR3 is TGCAGTGCTATCGACAGGGGCCCCCCCGAGACCCAGTACTTC.

This clonotype has a handful of counts. The CDR3 nucleotides are TGCAGCGTTGAAGACCCTAATAGCGGAGCCTACAATGAGCAGTTCTTC. This encodes CSVEDPNSGAYNEQFF. The chain is built from TRBV29-1 and TRBJ2-1; TRBD2 might be the D (6 bases). Per germline, CDR1 SQVTM and CDR2 ANQGSEA. V was trimmed by 0 bases and J by 2 bases, leaving 14 bases between them. The CDR3 totals 16 residues.